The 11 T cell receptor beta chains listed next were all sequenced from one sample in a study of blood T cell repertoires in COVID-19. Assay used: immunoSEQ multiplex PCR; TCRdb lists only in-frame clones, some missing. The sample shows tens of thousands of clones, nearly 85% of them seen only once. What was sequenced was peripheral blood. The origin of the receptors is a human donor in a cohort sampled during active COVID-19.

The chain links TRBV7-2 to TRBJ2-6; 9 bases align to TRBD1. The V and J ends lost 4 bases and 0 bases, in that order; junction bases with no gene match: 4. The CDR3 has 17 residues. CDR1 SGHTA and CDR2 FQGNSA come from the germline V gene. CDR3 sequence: CASSYGQGLSGANVLTF. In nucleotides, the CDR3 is TGTGCCAGCAGCTATGGACAGGGGCTCTCTGGGGCCAACGTCCTGACTTTC.

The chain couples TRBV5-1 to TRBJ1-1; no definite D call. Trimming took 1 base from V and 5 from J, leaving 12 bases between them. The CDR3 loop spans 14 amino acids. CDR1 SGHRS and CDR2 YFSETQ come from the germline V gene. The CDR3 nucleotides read TGCGCCAGCAGCTTGTTAACAGTTAAGACTGAAGCTTTCTTT. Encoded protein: CASSLLTVKTEAFF.

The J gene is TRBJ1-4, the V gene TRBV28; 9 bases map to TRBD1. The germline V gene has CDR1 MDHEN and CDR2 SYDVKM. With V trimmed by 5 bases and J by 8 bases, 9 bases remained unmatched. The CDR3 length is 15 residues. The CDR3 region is CASSPHTGGREKLFF. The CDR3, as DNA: TGTGCCAGCAGTCCCCATACAGGGGGCAGAGAAAAACTGTTTTTT.

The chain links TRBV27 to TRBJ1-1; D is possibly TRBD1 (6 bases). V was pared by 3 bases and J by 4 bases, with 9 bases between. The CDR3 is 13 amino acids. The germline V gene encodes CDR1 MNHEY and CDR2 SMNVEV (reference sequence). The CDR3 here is CASSFLGATEAFF. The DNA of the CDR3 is TGTGCCAGCAGTTTCTTGGGGGCCACTGAAGCTTTCTTT.

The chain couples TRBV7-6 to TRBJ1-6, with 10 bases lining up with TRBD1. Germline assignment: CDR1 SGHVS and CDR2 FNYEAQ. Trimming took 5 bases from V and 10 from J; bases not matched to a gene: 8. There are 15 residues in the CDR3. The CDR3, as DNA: TGTGCCAGCAGCGGCGGGACAGGGGAAGGGTCACCCCTCCACTTT. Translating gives CASSGGTGEGSPLHF. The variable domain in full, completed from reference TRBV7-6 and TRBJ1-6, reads GAGVSQSPRYKVTKRGQDVALRCDPISGHVSLYWYRQALGQGPEFLTYFNYEAQQDKSGLPNDRFSAERPEGSISTLTIQRTEQRDSAMYRCASSGGTGEGSPLHFGNGTRLTVT.

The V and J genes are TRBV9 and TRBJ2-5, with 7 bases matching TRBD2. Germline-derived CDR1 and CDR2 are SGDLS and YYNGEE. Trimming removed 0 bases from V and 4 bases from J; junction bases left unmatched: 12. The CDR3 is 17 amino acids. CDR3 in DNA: TGTGCCAGCAGCGTAGCCCCTATCCCAGCGGGGCGAGAGACCCAGTACTTC. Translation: CASSVAPIPAGRETQYF.

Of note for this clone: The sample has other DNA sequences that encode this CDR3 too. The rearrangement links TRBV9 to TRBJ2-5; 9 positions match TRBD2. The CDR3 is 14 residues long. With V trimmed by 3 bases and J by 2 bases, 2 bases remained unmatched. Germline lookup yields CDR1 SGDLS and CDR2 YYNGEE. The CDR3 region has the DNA TGTGCCAGCAGCGGCGGGGGGGCACAAGAGACCCAGTACTTC. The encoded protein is CASSGGGAQETQYF.

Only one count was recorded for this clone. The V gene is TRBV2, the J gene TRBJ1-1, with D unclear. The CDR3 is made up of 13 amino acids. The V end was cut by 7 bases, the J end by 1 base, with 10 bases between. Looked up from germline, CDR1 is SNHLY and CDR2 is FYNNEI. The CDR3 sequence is CASTADTNTEAFF. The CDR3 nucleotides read TGTGCCAGCACCGCAGACACGAACACTGAAGCTTTCTTT.

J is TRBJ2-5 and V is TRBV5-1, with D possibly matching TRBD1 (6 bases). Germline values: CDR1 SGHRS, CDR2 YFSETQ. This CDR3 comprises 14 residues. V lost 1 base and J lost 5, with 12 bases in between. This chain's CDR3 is CASSLLQGRETQYF. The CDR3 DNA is TGCGCCAGCAGCTTGCTACAGGGTAGGGAGACCCAGTACTTC.

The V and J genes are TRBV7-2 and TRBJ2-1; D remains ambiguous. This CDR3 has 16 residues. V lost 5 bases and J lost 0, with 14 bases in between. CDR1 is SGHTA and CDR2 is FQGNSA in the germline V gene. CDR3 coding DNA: TGTGCCAGCAGCCTGGAGCCCCTACGCTCCTACAATGAGCAGTTCTTC. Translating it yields CASSLEPLRSYNEQFF.

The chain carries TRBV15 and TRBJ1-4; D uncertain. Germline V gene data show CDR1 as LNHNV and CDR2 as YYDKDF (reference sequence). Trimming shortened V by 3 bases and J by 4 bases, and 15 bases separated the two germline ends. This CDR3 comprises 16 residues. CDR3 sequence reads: CATSRGGSWDNEKLFF. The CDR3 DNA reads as TGTGCCACCAGCAGGGGAGGGAGCTGGGATAATGAAAAACTGTTTTTT.